The 12 T cell receptor beta chains given below trace back to one sample, sequenced in a study of shared clonotypes between healthy human individuals (dated by TCRdb to the early 2020s). CD8 naive samples were obtained by positive selection for CCR7 among CD45RO-negative cells, yielding a CD45RA+CCR7+ population from which TemRA cells were excluded. The library was obtained by the immunoSEQ multiplex PCR assay. TCRdb took over this immuneACCESS table, retaining in-frame rearrangements with V and J assigned. Such tables are incomplete; in checked studies, under half of the missing clones stem from an unresolved V gene, and the remainder is unexplained. This sample has around 2.1 million clones in its table, and 85% to 95% of those were observed once. The ten largest clonotypes hold around 1.7% of the sample. Sequences were obtained from naive CD8+ T cells from PBMCs. Sample cell subset or site, as interpreted from the label and publication: CD45RA+CCR7+. The origin of the receptors is a man between 18 and 29 years old in good health. Some clones in this sample may be carry-over from other donors' samples.

This chain uses TRBV27 with TRBJ2-7; D gene ambiguous. In germline, CDR1 is MNHEY, CDR2 SMNVEV (reference sequence). Between the trimmed V and J ends, which lost 4 bases and 3 bases, there was a span of 10 bases. CDR3 size: 13 residues. CDR3 amino acids: CASSSRERYEQYF. The CDR3 DNA sequence: TGTGCCAGCAGTTCGCGCGAGCGCTACGAGCAGTACTTC.

This sequence joins TRBV7-2 and TRBJ2-7, with D possibly called TRBD1 or TRBD2 (7 bases each). Trimming removed 8 bases from V and 2 bases from J, with 19 bases in between. The germline CDR1 and CDR2 sequences are SGHTA and FQGNSA. The CDR3 runs to 15 residues. CDR3 amino acids: CASRTRQGGPYEQYF. Here the CDR3 DNA reads TGTGCCAGCCGCACGCGACAGGGAGGGCCCTACGAGCAGTACTTC.

This chain links TRBV11-2 with TRBJ2-2; D not resolved. Deletions cut 5 bases from V and 4 bases from J, with 8 bases between. The CDR3 totals 13 residues. Germline V gene lookup returns CDR1 SGHAT and CDR2 FQNNGV. Here the CDR3 DNA reads TGTGCCAGCAGCCATATGCCCACCGGGGAGCTGTTTTTT. Translation gives CASSHMPTGELFF.

V usage is TRBV14 and J usage is TRBJ1-1; no clear D. CDR1 is SGHDN and CDR2 is FVKESK in the germline V gene. Trimming took 6 bases from V and 3 from J, leaving 11 bases between them. The CDR3 spans 13 residues. The CDR3 loop is CASSPGRHTEAFF. For the CDR3, the DNA is TGTGCCAGCAGTCCAGGCCGCCACACTGAAGCTTTCTTT. Filled out from reference TRBV14 and TRBJ1-1, the complete variable domain reads EAGVTQFPSHSVIEKGQTVTLRCDPISGHDNLYWYRRVMGKEIKFLLHFVKESKQDESGMPNNRFLAERTGGTYSTLKVQPAELEDSGVYFCASSPGRHTEAFFGQGTRLTVV.

V usage is TRBV27 and J usage is TRBJ2-1; no clear D. Trimming stripped 3 bases from V and 4 bases from J, with 13 bases between. The germline CDR1 and CDR2 sequences are MNHEY and SMNVEV (reference sequence). The CDR3 extends over 15 amino acids. The CDR3 protein is CASSFGRKLYNEQFF. CDR3 DNA: TGTGCCAGCAGTTTCGGGCGGAAACTTTACAATGAGCAGTTCTTC.

This chain links TRBV19 with TRBJ2-7; TRBD1 aligns across 8 bases. Germline V gene lookup returns CDR1 LNHDA and CDR2 SQIVND (reference sequence). Trimming cost V 6 bases and J 7 bases; bases outside gene matches: 8. The CDR3 loop spans 13 amino acids. This CDR3 is CASSETGDFEQYF. In DNA, the CDR3 is TGTGCCAGTAGCGAGACAGGGGACTTTGAGCAGTACTTC.

The CDR3 nucleotides read TGTGCCAGCAGCGTAGGCTCCGGGACATCCGATGGCTACACCTTC. This codes for CASSVGSGTSDGYTF. The chain recombines TRBV9 with TRBJ1-2, with D possibly being TRBD1 (6 bases). The germline gives CDR1 SGDLS, CDR2 YYNGEE. The CDR3 is 15 amino acids. V was shortened by 0 bases and J by 6 bases, with 15 bases between the two germline ends.

The chain has TRBV27 and TRBJ2-7; TRBD2 matches at 13 bases. Unmatched junction bases numbered 7, after V lost 2 bases and J lost 0 bases. CDR1 is MNHEY and CDR2 is SMNVEV in the germline V gene (reference sequence). The CDR3 loop spans 18 amino acids. CDR3 DNA: TGTGCCAGCAGTTTACGGGGACTAGCGGGGTCGAGCTCCTACGAGCAGTACTTC. It translates to CASSLRGLAGSSSYEQYF.

This clone was observed a few times. Other DNA sequences within the sample encode an identical CDR3. The chain links TRBV27 to TRBJ2-7; TRBD2 might be the D (6 bases). The CDR3 covers 13 residues. The germline V gene encodes CDR1 MNHEY and CDR2 SMNVEV (reference sequence). Trimming removed 3 bases at V and 2 bases at J, with 8 bases between. This CDR3 is CASSLGGTYEQYF. The CDR3 DNA sequence: TGTGCCAGCAGTTTGGGGGGTACCTACGAGCAGTACTTC.

The sample holds a few counts of this clone. This chain links TRBV11-3 with TRBJ2-1, with 8 bases matching TRBD1. CDR3 size: 14 residues. Germline CDR1 and CDR2: SGHNT and YENEEA. After removal of 5 bases from V and 5 bases from J, the junction contained 5 bases not matched to a gene. CDR3 in DNA: TGTGCCAGCAGCCCAAGACAGGGGAACAATGAGCAGTTCTTC. Translation: CASSPRQGNNEQFF.

The genes are TRBV7-8 and TRBJ2-5; no definite D call. Looked up from germline, CDR1 is SGHVS and CDR2 is FQNEAQ. Trimming took 1 base from V and 5 from J, leaving 20 bases between them. This CDR3 has 17 residues. The CDR3 sequence: CASSLVQSGTLVETQYF. CDR3 nucleotide sequence: TGTGCCAGCAGCTTAGTACAGTCGGGCACCCTCGTGGAGACCCAGTACTTC.

The chain couples TRBV4-2 to TRBJ2-7, with TRBD2 identical over 7 bases. Germline V gene data show CDR1 as LGHNA and CDR2 as YNFKEQ. Trimming took 1 base from V and 2 from J; bases not matched to a gene: 11. This CDR3 region has 17 residues. The CDR3 spells CASSQVWLAERTYEQYF. CDR3 coding DNA: TGTGCCAGCAGCCAAGTATGGCTAGCGGAAAGAACCTACGAGCAGTACTTC.